One sample yielded the 7 T cell receptor beta chains listed below, sequenced in a study of blood T cell repertoires in COVID-19. Generated by immunoSEQ multiplex PCR, the TCRdb table keeps only in-frame clones and is missing some. The sample has 70,000 to 95,000 clones; around four fifths are singletons. Material for sequencing was peripheral blood. Receptors were obtained from a human donor in a cohort sampled during active COVID-19.

V gene TRBV4-1 combines with J gene TRBJ2-5; D uncertain. Per the germline V gene, CDR1 is MGHRA and CDR2 is YSYEKL. Trimming removed 1 base from V and 5 bases from J, with 8 bases in between. The CDR3 is 13 residues long. The CDR3 is CASSQAQLETQYF. DNA for the CDR3: TGCGCCAGCAGCCAAGCGCAGTTGGAGACCCAGTACTTC.

This clone was recorded once. The chain is built from TRBV5-6 and TRBJ1-1, with TRBD1 identical over 9 bases. From germline, CDR1 is SGHDT and CDR2 YYEEEE. V was clipped by 3 bases and J by 6 bases; unmatched bases: 3. The CDR3 runs 13 residues. The CDR3 protein is CASSSTGGPEAFF. The DNA for the CDR3 is TGTGCCAGCAGCTCCACAGGGGGCCCTGAAGCTTTCTTT.

V usage is TRBV7-2 and J usage is TRBJ2-5, with 11 bases that match TRBD2. The CDR3 runs 15 residues. The V gene end was trimmed by 5 bases and the J gene end by 1 base; junction bases not matched to a gene: 3. CDR1 and CDR2 from the germline V gene are SGHTA and FQGNSA. The DNA for the CDR3 is TGTGCCAGCAGCCACGGGACTAGCGGCCAAGAGACCCAGTACTTC. This translates into CASSHGTSGQETQYF.

This rearrangement joins TRBV30 to TRBJ1-3, with 8 bases aligning to TRBD1. V shed 2 bases, J shed 6 bases, and the junction held 9 bases outside the gene matches. This CDR3 spans 15 amino acids. Germline CDR1 reads GTSNPN; CDR2 reads SVGIG (reference sequence). The CDR3 DNA is TGTGCCTGGAGTTACAGGGGGAGTATCGTAAACACCATATATTTT. This encodes CAWSYRGSIVNTIYF.

The chain employs TRBV4-1 and TRBJ2-1, with D unresolved. The ends were cut back, 4 bases at V and 7 bases at J, with 8 bases in the middle. The CDR3 extends over 12 amino acids. CDR1 and CDR2 (germline): MGHRA, YSYEKL. CDR3 nucleotides: TGCGCCAGCAGCCGTCTAGTAAATGAGCAGTTCTTC. Translating it yields CASSRLVNEQFF.

V gene TRBV7-8 combines with J gene TRBJ1-3; D call uncertain. Between the trimmed V and J ends, which lost 7 bases and 4 bases, there was a span of 11 bases. This CDR3 is 13 amino acids long. Germline loops: CDR1 SGHVS, CDR2 FQNEAQ. CDR3 sequence: CASIRGLGNTIYF. The CDR3 nucleotides read TGTGCCAGCATAAGAGGGCTGGGAAACACCATATATTTT.

The rearrangement uses TRBV27 and TRBJ2-3; 10 nucleotides line up with TRBD2. Losses at the gene ends were 5 bases for V and 1 base for J; bases not matched to a gene: 3. Germline V lookup: CDR1 MNHEY, CDR2 SMNVEV (reference sequence). The CDR3 covers 15 residues. The CDR3 protein is CASSPLAGGTDTQYF. The CDR3 bases are TGTGCCAGCAGTCCGCTAGCGGGGGGCACAGATACGCAGTATTTT.